Listed below are T cell receptor beta chains from one sample, sequenced in a study of cytomegalovirus exposure and HLA in healthy donors. The table came from immunoSEQ multiplex PCR; TCRdb's copy has only in-frame clones and leaves some out. The profile covers around 130,000 clones, with roughly 80% appearing a single time and roughly 1.5% taken by the ten largest. Sequencing was done on a sample of PBMCs. The receptors come from a woman aged 18-29 years in good health and CMV-seronegative. The CDR3 runs from the conserved cysteine through the conserved F or W.

J: TRBJ2-7; V: TRBV2; CDR3: CASTVEQGFYEQYF
J: TRBJ1-2; V: TRBV13; CDR3: CASSFRDRVNYGYTF
J: TRBJ1-1; V: TRBV2; CDR3: CASSVGVWNTEAFF
J: TRBJ2-7; V: TRBV5-4; CDR3: CASSLDRSRTYEQYF
J: TRBJ2-3; V: TRBV7-2; CDR3: CASSLGGGYSTDTQYF
J: TRBJ2-2; V: TRBV5-4; CDR3: CASSLYSGSNTGELFF
J: TRBJ1-2; V: TRBV6-5; CDR3: CASSSQGIGYGYTF
J: TRBJ1-4; V: TRBV14; CDR3: CASSQARGRNEKLFF
J: TRBJ1-6; V: TRBV5-1; CDR3: CASGAGSSSYNSPLHF
J: TRBJ2-6; V: TRBV6-5; CDR3: CASSPRWHGANGLTF
J: TRBJ1-2; V: TRBV6-5; CDR3: CASSYGTDGYTF
J: TRBJ2-1; V: TRBV5-1; CDR3: CASSLGPSLDSYNEQFF
J: TRBJ2-7; V: TRBV7-6; CDR3: CASSVGGESEQYF
J: TRBJ2-3; V: TRBV6-6; CDR3: CASKESTDTQYF
J: TRBJ2-3; V: TRBV5-1; CDR3: CASSFGVQDTDTQYF
J: TRBJ2-3; V: TRBV12-5; CDR3: CASGLGLAGGQDTQYF
J: TRBJ1-6; V: TRBV6-5; CDR3: CASSSSGRNSPLHF
J: TRBJ1-3; V: TRBV11-2; CDR3: CASSLEIGGAISGNTIYF
J: TRBJ2-2; V: TRBV2; CDR3: CASREERLPTGELFF
J: TRBJ1-4; V: TRBV19; CDR3: CASSWSGTFNEKLFF
J: TRBJ2-5; V: TRBV6-4; CDR3: CASSEYWETQYF